These T cell receptor beta chains were read from a single sample in a study of shared clonotypes between healthy human individuals. Sequencing was performed with immunoSEQ multiplex PCR; in TCRdb, only in-frame clones are kept and a portion is missing. The data hold around 600,000 clones, with approximately 95% observed a single time. The sequenced material came from naive CD8+ T cells sorted from blood. All receptors derive from a young woman in good health. Each CDR3 is given with its conserved first and last residue. D genes are given only for firm matches. Clone size is stated in some rows and not others, as once, few, many or a class when expanded.

clone size: NA; J gene: TRBJ1-4; D gene: NA; V gene: TRBV19; CDR3 protein: CASSPVTKRYEKLFF; CDR3 DNA: TGTGCCAGTAGTCCAGTGACCAAGAGGTACGAAAAACTGTTTTTT
clone size: NA; J gene: TRBJ1-4; D gene: NA; V gene: TRBV7-9; CDR3 protein: CASSLVARGEKLFF; CDR3 DNA: TGTGCCAGCAGCTTAGTGGCCAGGGGTGAAAAACTGTTTTTT
clone size: NA; J gene: TRBJ1-2; D gene: NA; V gene: TRBV20-1; CDR3 protein: CSARYVSGYTF; CDR3 DNA: TGCAGTGCTAGATATGTGAGTGGCTACACCTTC
clone size: NA; J gene: TRBJ1-2; D gene: TRBD1; V gene: TRBV5-6; CDR3 protein: CASSWGQSYGYTF; CDR3 DNA: TGTGCCAGCAGCTGGGGACAGTCCTATGGCTACACCTTC
clone size: NA; J gene: TRBJ2-3; D gene: TRBD2; V gene: TRBV15; CDR3 protein: CATGSGSTTDTQYF; CDR3 DNA: TGTGCCACCGGTAGCGGGAGTACCACAGATACGCAGTATTTT
clone size: once; J gene: TRBJ2-5; D gene: TRBD1; V gene: TRBV9; CDR3 protein: CASSATGAQETQYF; CDR3 DNA: TGTGCCAGCAGCGCGACAGGGGCCCAAGAGACCCAGTACTTC
clone size: NA; J gene: TRBJ2-7; D gene: TRBD2; V gene: TRBV15; CDR3 protein: CATSREGTSGNEQYF; CDR3 DNA: TGTGCCACCAGCAGAGAAGGGACTAGCGGTAACGAGCAGTACTTC
clone size: NA; J gene: TRBJ2-1; D gene: TRBD2; V gene: TRBV7-7; CDR3 protein: CASSLGAGGSNEQFF; CDR3 DNA: TGTGCCAGCAGCTTAGGAGCGGGAGGTTCTAATGAGCAGTTCTTC
clone size: NA; J gene: TRBJ2-3; D gene: NA; V gene: TRBV27; CDR3 protein: CASSFKSPSTDTQYF; CDR3 DNA: TGTGCCAGCAGTTTTAAGTCTCCCTCGACAGATACGCAGTATTTT
clone size: NA; J gene: TRBJ2-7; D gene: NA; V gene: TRBV10-1; CDR3 protein: CASSDEVGSYEQYF; CDR3 DNA: TGCGCCAGCAGTGATGAGGTAGGCTCCTACGAGCAGTACTTC